What follows are 30 T cell receptor beta chains derived from one specimen sequenced in a study of T cell responses to AZD1222 COVID-19 vaccine. TCRdb's table, derived via immunoSEQ multiplex PCR, lists solely in-frame clones and lacks some. The repertoire holds 90,000 to 110,000 clones, roughly 80% seen once, with 5% in the top ten. The source material was peripheral blood, sampled on day 0 of AZD1222 vaccination. The receptors originated from an adult in good health.

The chain has TRBV3-1 (or the pseudogene TRBV3-2) and TRBJ1-6; D is possibly TRBD1 (5 bases). Deletions cut 4 bases from V and 7 bases from J, with 8 bases between. Germline CDR1 reads LGHDT; CDR2 reads YNNKEL (reference sequence). CDR3 length: 13 amino acids. CDR3 nucleotide sequence: TGTGCCAGCAGCCTGGCAGGGAATTCACCCCTCCACTTT. Its protein is CASSLAGNSPLHF.

The chain is built from TRBV7-2 and TRBJ1-4, with D possibly being TRBD1 (6 bases). CDR3 length: 16 amino acids. Per germline, CDR1 SGHTA and CDR2 FQGNSA. V lost 5 bases and J lost 4, with 17 bases in between. CDR3 residues: CASSPAPGELNEKLFF. The CDR3 region has the DNA TGTGCCAGCAGCCCAGCTCCAGGGGAACTTAATGAAAAACTGTTTTTT.

This chain uses TRBV11-2 with TRBJ2-7; D not resolved. V was clipped by 5 bases and J by 6 bases, with 14 bases between them. Germline CDR1 reads SGHAT; CDR2 reads FQNNGV. The CDR3 has 13 amino acids. CDR3 residues: CASSTPAVTEQYF. CDR3 nucleotide sequence: TGTGCCAGCAGCACCCCTGCAGTCACCGAGCAGTACTTC.

The chain has TRBV7-2 and TRBJ1-1, with 7 bases lining up with TRBD1. This CDR3 comprises 15 residues. From germline, CDR1 is SGHTA and CDR2 FQGNSA. V was pared by 4 bases and J by 0 bases, with 5 bases of the junction left unmatched. CDR3 sequence reads: CASSSQGTLNTEAFF. CDR3 bases: TGTGCCAGCAGCTCACAGGGGACGCTGAACACTGAAGCTTTCTTT. The entire variable domain, with the rest obtained from reference TRBV7-2 and TRBJ1-1, is as follows: GAGVSQSPSNKVTEKGKDVELRCDPISGHTALYWYRQSLGQGLEFLIYFQGNSAPDKSGLPSDRFSAERTGGSVSTLTIQRTQQEDSAVYLCASSSQGTLNTEAFFGQGTRLTVV.

The chain links TRBV21-1 to TRBJ1-5; no check of the table's D call, TRBD1, against the DNA was made. TRBV21-1 is a pseudogene segment. CDR3 length: 15 residues. The CDR3 DNA follows: TGTGCCAGCAGCAAAGGGACAGGCGTGAATCAGCCCCAGCATTTT. Encoded protein: CASSKGTGVNQPQHF.

This sequence joins TRBV7-2 and TRBJ1-6, with D possibly matching TRBD1 (5 bases). Trimming pared 5 bases from V and 5 bases from J, leaving 16 bases between. There are 16 residues in the CDR3. Per the germline V gene, CDR1 is SGHTA and CDR2 is FQGNSA. For the CDR3, the DNA is TGTGCCAGCAGCATTAGACACCCGACAGATAATTCACCCCTCCACTTT. Its protein is CASSIRHPTDNSPLHF.

This chain connects TRBV6-2 or TRBV6-3 to TRBJ1-2; D is perhaps TRBD1 (6 bases). The length of the CDR3 is 14 residues. Trimming shortened V by 2 bases and J by 10 bases, and 17 bases separated the two germline ends. CDR1 and CDR2 (germline): MNHEY, SVGEGT. The CDR3 nucleotides read TGTGCCAGCAGTTACCCCGGGACCGGGGGGCTCTACACCTTC. It translates to CASSYPGTGGLYTF.

The chain links TRBV18 to TRBJ2-5; D possibly corresponds to TRBD1 (6 bases). The V gene's germline CDR1 is KGHSH and CDR2 LQKENI. V was trimmed by 3 bases and J by 3 bases, leaving 14 bases between them. The CDR3 extends over 15 amino acids. The CDR3 DNA is TGTGCCAGCTCACCCGGCGTCAGGGGAGAAGAGACCCAGTACTTC. This codes for CASSPGVRGEETQYF.

This chain connects TRBV5-1 to TRBJ2-1, with 7 bases that match TRBD1. Germline assignment: CDR1 SGHRS and CDR2 YFSETQ. The junction had 9 bases not matched to a gene; V was cut back by 2 bases and J by 10 bases. This CDR3 has 14 residues. The CDR3 coding sequence is TGCGCCAGCAGCTTAGGGGCAGGGGGTGGAGAGCAGTTCTTC. Protein: CASSLGAGGGEQFF.

The V call is TRBV3-1 (or the pseudogene TRBV3-2), the J call TRBJ1-5, with TRBD1 matching over 7 bases. The V and J ends lost 1 base and 5 bases, in that order; junction bases with no gene match: 2. CDR3 length: 14 amino acids. CDR1 LGHDT and CDR2 YNNKEL come from the germline V gene (reference sequence). The CDR3 loop is CASSQGQGDQPQHF. The CDR3 DNA sequence: TGTGCCAGCAGCCAAGGACAGGGCGATCAGCCCCAGCATTTT.

The chain is built from TRBV12-3 or TRBV12-4 and TRBJ1-1; D gene ambiguous. V shed 5 bases and J shed 3 bases, with 7 bases lying between them. The CDR3 sequence is 12 residues long. The CDR3 DNA is TGTGCCAGCAGTCCGCAGTACACTGAAGCTTTCTTT. Protein: CASSPQYTEAFF.

This CDR3 reads CASSWQASYEQYF. CDR3 DNA sequence: TGTGCCAGCAGTTGGCAGGCCTCCTACGAGCAGTACTTC. The gene calls are TRBV2 and TRBJ2-7; D remains ambiguous. Germline V CDR1 and CDR2: SNHLY, FYNNEI. Between the trimmed V and J ends, which lost 5 bases and 0 bases, there was a span of 8 bases. This CDR3 region has 13 residues.

The chain couples TRBV6-4 to TRBJ2-1; 10 positions match TRBD2. The V and J ends lost 3 bases and 7 bases, in that order; junction bases with no gene match: 6. This CDR3 comprises 15 residues. Germline V gene lookup returns CDR1 MRHNA and CDR2 SNTAGT. The CDR3 sequence: CASSESGGASNEQFF. The CDR3 bases are TGTGCCAGCAGTGAGAGCGGGGGGGCCAGTAATGAGCAGTTCTTC.

The chain employs TRBV14 and TRBJ2-3; D is perhaps TRBD2 (6 bases). The germline CDR1 and CDR2 sequences are SGHDN and FVKESK. The CDR3 is 15 amino acids. Deletions cut 1 base from V and 3 bases from J, with 11 bases between. CDR3: CASSQGAGRTDTQYF. CDR3 nucleotide sequence: TGTGCCAGCAGCCAAGGCGCAGGGAGGACAGATACGCAGTATTTT.

The J gene is TRBJ2-1, the V gene TRBV7-8, with a possible D match to TRBD2 (6 bases). Germline V gene lookup returns CDR1 SGHVS and CDR2 FQNEAQ. Trimming removed 5 bases at V and 15 bases at J, with 17 bases between. This CDR3 comprises 12 residues. The CDR3 bases are TGTGCCAGCAGCCTCCAGACTAGAGGGGTGTTCTTC. It codes for CASSLQTRGVFF.

The chain couples TRBV5-1 to TRBJ2-5; 8 bases are a match to TRBD1. Trimming cost V 2 bases and J 5 bases; bases outside gene matches: 14. The CDR3 is 17 residues long. The germline gives CDR1 SGHRS, CDR2 YFSETQ. The CDR3 DNA follows: TGCGCCAGCAGCTTTGGGGCAGGGGGCGCGGTCATCGAGACCCAGTACTTC. It yields the protein CASSFGAGGAVIETQYF.

The rearrangement joins TRBV7-7 to TRBJ2-1; no definite D call. In germline, CDR1 is SSHAT, CDR2 FNYEAQ (reference sequence). Between the trimmed V and J ends, which lost 5 bases and 5 bases, there was a span of 13 bases. The CDR3 loop spans 14 amino acids. CDR3 in amino acids: CASSIWVGNNEQFF. CDR3 bases: TGTGCCAGCAGCATTTGGGTTGGTAACAATGAGCAGTTCTTC.

J is TRBJ2-5 and V is TRBV7-2; 8 bases align to TRBD2. The germline gives CDR1 SGHTA, CDR2 FQGNSA. This CDR3 is 17 amino acids long. With 8 bases clipped from V and 4 bases from J, the junction kept 18 bases outside the gene matches. CDR3 in amino acids: CASSIGAGLAGRETQYF. In DNA, the CDR3 is TGTGCCAGCTCTATAGGTGCAGGGCTAGCGGGTCGAGAGACCCAGTACTTC.

The CDR3 nucleotides read TGTGCCAGCAGCCTTCTGGGAGGGGGCAACACTGAAGCTTTCTTT. Residues: CASSLLGGGNTEAFF. J is TRBJ1-1 and V is TRBV3-1 (or the pseudogene TRBV3-2); 7 nucleotides match TRBD1. This CDR3 region has 15 residues. The ends lost 4 bases at V and 2 bases at J; junction bases unmatched: 7. The V gene's germline CDR1 is LGHDT and CDR2 YNNKEL (reference sequence).

The chain links TRBV5-1 to TRBJ2-5; 10 nucleotides match TRBD1. The germline V gene has CDR1 SGHRS and CDR2 YFSETQ. This CDR3 has 14 residues. V lost 0 bases, J lost 5 bases, and 1 base stayed unmatched. The CDR3 sequence is CASSLGTGGETQYF. CDR3 sequence (DNA): TGCGCCAGCAGCTTGGGGACAGGGGGGGAGACCCAGTACTTC.

The chain is built from TRBV18 and TRBJ1-4; D remains unclear. This CDR3 comprises 14 residues. Germline CDR1 reads KGHSH; CDR2 reads LQKENI. Trimming cost V 4 bases and J 5 bases, with 11 bases left between them. The CDR3 protein is CASSRNSGNEKLFF. The CDR3 DNA is TGTGCCAGCTCACGAAACAGTGGAAATGAAAAACTGTTTTTT.

V and J are TRBV4-2 and TRBJ1-2; D call uncertain. Trimming took off 1 base at V and 0 bases at J, with 9 bases between the two ends. The CDR3 totals 15 residues. CDR1 LGHNA and CDR2 YNFKEQ come from the germline V gene. The CDR3 coding sequence is TGTGCCAGCAGCCAAGGTGGTACCTCTAACTATGGCTACACCTTC. This gives the protein CASSQGGTSNYGYTF.

This chain joins TRBV3-1 (or the pseudogene TRBV3-2) and TRBJ2-3; D ambiguous. The CDR3 loop spans 14 amino acids. The V gene's germline CDR1 is LGHDT and CDR2 YNNKEL (reference sequence). With 0 bases removed from V and 2 bases from J, the gap between germline ends came to 6 bases. Written as DNA, the CDR3 is TGTGCCAGCAGCCAAGATGGTTTCACAGATACGCAGTATTTT. It yields the protein CASSQDGFTDTQYF.

The V gene is TRBV5-5, the J gene TRBJ1-2, with a possible D match to TRBD1 (5 bases). This CDR3 is 15 amino acids long. Per the germline V gene, CDR1 is SGHKS and CDR2 is YYEKEE (reference sequence). The V end was cut by 1 base, the J end by 2 bases, with 12 bases between. The chain's CDR3 is CASSLSQGGNYGYTF. In DNA form, the CDR3 reads TGTGCCAGCAGCTTGTCTCAGGGCGGCAACTATGGCTACACCTTC.

This clone came up once. The rearrangement uses TRBV6-5 and TRBJ2-3; D call uncertain. This CDR3 contains 14 residues. Germline V CDR1 and CDR2: MNHEY, SVGAGI. Trimming pared 10 bases from V and 3 bases from J, leaving 17 bases between. The CDR3 protein is CATVSPLGTDTQYF. CDR3 nucleotides: TGTGCCACCGTTTCCCCCCTGGGAACAGATACGCAGTATTTT.

The V gene is TRBV30, the J gene TRBJ1-1, with 9 bases matching TRBD1. The CDR3 consists of 15 residues. Germline CDR1 and CDR2: GTSNPN and SVGIG (reference sequence). Trimming removed 2 bases from V and 1 base from J; junction bases left unmatched: 5. The CDR3 coding sequence is TGTGCCTGGAGTTCGGGGGACAGGGCGAACACTGAAGCTTTCTTT. It codes for CAWSSGDRANTEAFF.

This sequence joins TRBV6-2 or TRBV6-3 and TRBJ1-1; 9 bases fit TRBD1. This CDR3 region has 15 residues. Germline V gene sequence: CDR1 MNHEY, CDR2 SVGEGT. Losses at the gene ends were 4 bases for V and 5 bases for J; bases not matched to a gene: 8. The CDR3 bases are TGTGCCAGCAGTTCGCCGGGACAGGGTACAACTGAAGCTTTCTTT. This encodes CASSSPGQGTTEAFF.

J is TRBJ2-7 and V is TRBV5-4; unclear D gene. CDR3 length: 12 residues. The V gene lost 4 bases and the J gene lost 3 bases, with 8 bases spanning the gap. CDR1 is SGHNT and CDR2 is YYREEE in the germline V gene (reference sequence). CDR3 sequence reads: CASSSTSYEQYF. In DNA, the CDR3 is TGTGCCAGCAGCAGCACGAGCTACGAGCAGTACTTC.

V and J are TRBV13 and TRBJ2-4; D is undetermined. The CDR3 contains 16 residues. Trimming removed 5 bases at V and 9 bases at J, with 23 bases between. The germline gives CDR1 PRHDT, CDR2 FYEKMQ (reference sequence). Here the CDR3 reads CASSLEPASGRSIQYF. The CDR3 coding sequence is TGTGCCAGCAGCCTAGAACCGGCCTCAGGAAGGAGCATTCAGTACTTC.

The chain employs TRBV11-2 and TRBJ1-2; D is unresolved. The V end was cut by 5 bases, the J end by 8 bases, with 18 bases between. The CDR3 has 14 amino acids. The germline V gene encodes CDR1 SGHAT and CDR2 FQNNGV. The CDR3: CASSPALVGQGYTF. CDR3 DNA sequence: TGTGCCAGCAGCCCAGCACTGGTCGGCCAGGGCTACACCTTC.